A single sample is the source of the 6 T cell receptor beta chains below, sequenced in a study of low-dose radiotherapy and immunotherapy resistance in tumors. Time point noted: before trial treatment. With TRAV- and TRBV-specific primers, first-strand cDNA was made, covering the alpha and beta chains. With a constant-region primer and a V-primer adapter, TCRs were subjected to approximately 21 PCR cycles of amplification. TCRdb reprocessed the reads with MiXCR, giving one entry per CDR3 protein. The data hold tens of thousands of distinct CDR3 sequences, with more than 25% observed a single time. The sample in question was PBMCs, obtained before treatment. Every receptor here comes from a female donor with ovarian cancer.

At least ten counts were recorded for this clonotype. The CDR3 bases are TGCAGCGTTGAAGATCTTATGGATGAAGCTTTCTTT. Protein: CSVEDLMDEAFF. The V call is TRBV29-1, the J call TRBJ1-1, with unresolved D. Deletions cut 0 bases from V and 7 bases from J, with 9 bases between. The CDR3 is 12 amino acids. CDR1 and CDR2 from the germline V gene are SQVTM and ANQGSEA.

With regard to this clonotype: A far larger clone is off by one base, so a read error is likely. The chain joins TRBV12-3 or TRBV12-4 to TRBJ2-7; unclear D gene. The V and J ends lost 5 bases and 7 bases respectively, with 15 bases between them. CDR3 size: 13 residues. The CDR3 sequence: CASSLLVGNEQYF. CDR3 nucleotides: TGTGCCAGCAGTCTATTGGTTGGGAATGAGCAGTACTTC.

This clonotype was picked up one time. V is TRBV4-1 and J is TRBJ1-2; 8 bases map to TRBD1. This CDR3 region has 17 residues. The V gene end was trimmed by 0 bases and the J gene end by 7 bases; junction bases not matched to a gene: 13. The germline CDR1 and CDR2 sequences are MGHRA and YSYEKL. The CDR3, as DNA: TGCGCCAGCAGCCAAGATACTACCGCGGACAGGGTTTTTGGCTACACCTTC. Translated, it gives CASSQDTTADRVFGYTF.

The chain has TRBV24-1 and TRBJ1-1; TRBD1 matches 9 bases. With V trimmed by 3 bases and J by 0 bases, 7 bases remained unmatched. The CDR3 spans 17 residues. The germline V gene encodes CDR1 KGHDR and CDR2 SFDVKD. CDR3 region: CATSDSGTGFVNTEAFF. The CDR3 DNA reads as TGTGCCACCAGTGATAGCGGGACAGGGTTTGTGAACACTGAAGCTTTCTTT.

Concerning this clonotype: Germline and junction disagree at one end, which may indicate a read error. The chain has TRBV7-9 and TRBJ2-5, with 9 bases lining up with TRBD2. The CDR3 sequence is 16 residues long. Per germline, CDR1 SEHNR and CDR2 FQNEAQ (reference sequence). The CDR3 here is CASKWGLAGHQETQYF. The DNA of the CDR3 is TGTGCCAGCAAATGGGGGCTAGCGGGGCACCAGGAGACCCAGTACTTC. Looking up the rest from reference TRBV7-9 and TRBJ2-5 gives the full variable domain: DTGVSQNPRHKITKRGQNVTFRCDPISEHNRLYWYRQTLGQGPEFLTYFQNEAQLEKSRLLSDRFSAERPKGSFSTLEIQRTEQGDSAMYLCASKWGLAGHQETQYFGPGTRLLVL.

This clonotype came up many times. The DNA of the CDR3 is TGTGCCAGCAGCTTAGTCGGCCCCGCCCGGACCCAGTACTTC. Translating gives CASSLVGPARTQYF. The chain links TRBV7-9 to TRBJ2-5; D gene ambiguous. The V gene lost 1 base and the J gene lost 7 bases, with 13 bases spanning the gap. The germline V gene has CDR1 SEHNR and CDR2 FQNEAQ (reference sequence). This CDR3 has 14 residues.